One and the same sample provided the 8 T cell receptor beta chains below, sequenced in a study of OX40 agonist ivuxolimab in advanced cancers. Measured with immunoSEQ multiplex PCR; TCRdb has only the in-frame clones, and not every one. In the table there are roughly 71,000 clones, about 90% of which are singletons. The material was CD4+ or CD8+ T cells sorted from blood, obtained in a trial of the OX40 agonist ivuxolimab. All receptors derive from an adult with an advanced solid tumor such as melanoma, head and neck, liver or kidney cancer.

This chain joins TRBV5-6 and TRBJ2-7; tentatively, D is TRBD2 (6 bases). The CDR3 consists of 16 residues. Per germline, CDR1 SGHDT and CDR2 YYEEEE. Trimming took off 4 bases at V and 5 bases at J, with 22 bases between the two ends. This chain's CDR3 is CASSQQVGEVLHEQYF. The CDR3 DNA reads TGTGCCAGCAGCCAGCAGGTGGGGGAGGTTCTGCACGAGCAGTACTTC.

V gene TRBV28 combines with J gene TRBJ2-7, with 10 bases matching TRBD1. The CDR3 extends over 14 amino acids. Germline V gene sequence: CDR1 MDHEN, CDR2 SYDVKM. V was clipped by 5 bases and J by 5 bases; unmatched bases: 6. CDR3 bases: TGTGCCAGCAGTGCGACCGGGACAGGGGACGAGCAGTACTTC. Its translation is CASSATGTGDEQYF. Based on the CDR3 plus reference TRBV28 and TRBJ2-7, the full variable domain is DVKVTQSSRYLVKRTGEKVFLECVQDMDHENMFWYRQDPGLGLRLIYFSYDVKMKEKGDIPEGYSVSREKKERFSLILESASTNQTSMYLCASSATGTGDEQYFGPGTRLTVT.

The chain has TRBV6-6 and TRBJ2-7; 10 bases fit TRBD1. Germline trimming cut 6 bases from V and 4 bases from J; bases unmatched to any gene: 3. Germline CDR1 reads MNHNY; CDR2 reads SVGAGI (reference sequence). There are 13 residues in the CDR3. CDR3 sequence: CASREGQGYEQYF. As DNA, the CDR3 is TGTGCCAGCAGGGAGGGACAGGGGTACGAGCAGTACTTC.

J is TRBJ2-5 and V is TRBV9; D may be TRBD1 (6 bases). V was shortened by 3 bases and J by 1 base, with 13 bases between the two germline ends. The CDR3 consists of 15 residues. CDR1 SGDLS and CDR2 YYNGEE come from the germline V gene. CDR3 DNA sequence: TGTGCCAGCAGCGAGGGGGTCCTAACCCAAGAGACCCAGTACTTC. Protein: CASSEGVLTQETQYF.

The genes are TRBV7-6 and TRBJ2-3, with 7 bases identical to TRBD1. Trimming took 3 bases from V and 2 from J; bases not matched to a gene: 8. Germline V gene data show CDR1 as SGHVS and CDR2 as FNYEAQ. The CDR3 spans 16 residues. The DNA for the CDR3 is TGTGCCAGCAGCTTGAAAAGGGACAGCTTCACAGATACGCAGTATTTT. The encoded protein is CASSLKRDSFTDTQYF.

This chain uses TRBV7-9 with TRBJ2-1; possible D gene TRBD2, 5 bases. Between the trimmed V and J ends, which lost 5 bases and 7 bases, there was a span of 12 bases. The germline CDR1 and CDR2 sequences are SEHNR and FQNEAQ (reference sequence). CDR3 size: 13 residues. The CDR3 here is CASSARTGNEQFF. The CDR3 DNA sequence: TGTGCCAGCAGCGCCAGGACTGGAAATGAGCAGTTCTTC.

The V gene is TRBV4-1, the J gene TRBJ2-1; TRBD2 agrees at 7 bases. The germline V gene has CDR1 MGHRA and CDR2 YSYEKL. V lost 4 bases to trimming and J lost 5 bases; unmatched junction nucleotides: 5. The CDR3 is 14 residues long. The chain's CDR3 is CASSLTSSDNEQFF. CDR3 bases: TGCGCCAGCAGCCTGACTAGCAGCGACAATGAGCAGTTCTTC.

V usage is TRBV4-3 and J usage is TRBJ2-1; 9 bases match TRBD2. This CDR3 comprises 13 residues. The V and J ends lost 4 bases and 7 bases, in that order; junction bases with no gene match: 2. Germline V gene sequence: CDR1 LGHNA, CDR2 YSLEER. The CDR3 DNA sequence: TGCGCCAGCAGCCCCAGCGGGAGGAATGAGCAGTTCTTC. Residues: CASSPSGRNEQFF.